This T cell receptor beta chain is drawn from a study of blood T cell repertoires in COVID-19. Study background: Donors in the United States, Italy and Spain gave samples during acute or convalescent COVID-19. PBMCs, B-cell-depleted T cells, or T cells provided the cDNA or gDNA that made up the material.

Source study methods: Nucleated cell number was recorded as an estimate derived from reference gene primer amplification. Sequencing used immunoSEQ multiplex PCR; TCRdb keeps in-frame clones, though not all of them. The DNA gave D and trimming, while V, J and clone size come from that table. Among some 250,000 clones listed, roughly four fifths were seen once. Germline V gene data show CDR1 as SGDLS and CDR2 as YYNGEE. J lost 3 bases, V lost 4 bases, and 2 bases had no gene match. This CDR3 is built from 14 residues. The clonotype was recovered from a man aged 50 or older with active or convalescent COVID-19. The rearrangement links TRBV9 to TRBJ1-4; TRBD1 matches at 8 bases. Material for sequencing was peripheral blood. CDR3 nucleotide sequence: TGTGCCAGCAGCCTACAGGGGGCTAATGAAAAACTGTTTTTT. Translation: CASSLQGANEKLFF.